This is a list of T cell receptor beta chains from one sample in a study of CD8 T cells in ankylosing spondylitis. TCRdb re-called the 5' RACE reads through MiXCR, storing one row per CDR3 protein. The top ten clones hold roughly 7.3% of a sample with around 280,000 distinct CDR3 sequences, roughly 20% of them seen once. The sample consisted of blood, either unsorted or a sorted T cell fraction (not recorded which). Receptors originate from a male donor with ankylosing spondylitis or in good health (not recorded which). Both conserved end residues are part of each CDR3. The D gene is left open where the match is weak. Where a row states a size, it is once, few, many or the class of an expanded clone; other rows omit it.

-	TRBJ2-4	15	-	TRBV7-7	TGTGCCAGCAGCTGGCGGGGATTAGCCAAAAACATTCAGTACTTC	CASSWRGLAKNIQYF
-	TRBJ2-3	12	-	TRBV9	TGTGCCAGCAGCGGAGGGGGGGATACGCAGTATTTT	CASSGGGDTQYF
-	TRBJ1-1	14	-	TRBV6-1	TGTGCCAGCAGCTGGTCGGCTGGAAACACTGAAGCTTTCTTT	CASSWSAGNTEAFF
few	TRBJ1-1	14	-	TRBV12-3/TRBV12-4	TGTGCCACCAATCCGACGCTGAGGGGAACTGAAGCTTTCTTT	CATNPTLRGTEAFF
few	TRBJ1-1	15	-	TRBV5-5	TGTGCCAGCAGCTTGGTAGCAGGGAGTCACACTGAAGCTTTCTTT	CASSLVAGSHTEAFF
few	TRBJ1-1	13	-	TRBV7-3	TGTGCCAGCAGCCGGGGCGTGGGGTCCGAAGCTTTCTTT	CASSRGVGSEAFF
-	TRBJ1-6	16	-	TRBV4-2	TGTGCCAGCAGCCAAGATCTGGGCAATTATAATTCACCCCTCCACTTT	CASSQDLGNYNSPLHF
few	TRBJ1-5	14	-	TRBV6-1	TGTGCCAGCAGTGAAGCTGGATGGAATCAGCCCCAGCATTTT	CASSEAGWNQPQHF
few	TRBJ2-2	17	-	TRBV4-1	TGCGCCAGCAGCCAAGATATTAGGACAGCGAACACCGGGGAGCTGTTTTTT	CASSQDIRTANTGELFF
medium-sized	TRBJ2-1	12	-	TRBV12-3/TRBV12-4	TGTGCCAGCAGTCTGGGTGGGAATGAGCAGTTCTTC	CASSLGGNEQFF
few	TRBJ2-2	12	-	TRBV5-1	TGCGCCAGCAGCTCCACCACCGGGGAGCTGTTTTTT	CASSSTTGELFF
few	TRBJ1-6	14	TRBD1	TRBV20-1	TGCAGTGCTAGAGTTGGCAGGGGGAATTCACCCCTCCACTTT	CSARVGRGNSPLHF
-	TRBJ1-2	14	-	TRBV18	TGTGCCAGCTCACCAGACAGGTCTAACTATGGCTACACCTTC	CASSPDRSNYGYTF
-	TRBJ2-5	16	-	TRBV28	TGTGCCAGCAGTCTCCCGCCGGGTCACCTACCTGAGACCCAGTACTTC	CASSLPPGHLPETQYF
-	TRBJ2-2	16	-	TRBV20-1	TGCTGTGCTAGAGATCTAAGGCGGGTGAACACCGGGGAGCTGTTTTTT	CCARDLRRVNTGELFF
few	TRBJ2-3	18	TRBD2	TRBV9	TGTGCCAGCAGCGCAGGGAGGGTGGCGGGGGTCTCCACAGATACGCAGTATTTT	CASSAGRVAGVSTDTQYF
few	TRBJ2-1	14	-	TRBV29-1	TGCAGCGCCAAGGACGGAAGCTCCTACAATGAGCAGTTCTTC	CSAKDGSSYNEQFF
few	TRBJ1-2	13	-	TRBV29-1	TGCAGCGTTTGGGGGGACTCTAACTATGGCTACACCTTC	CSVWGDSNYGYTF
-	TRBJ2-1	15	-	TRBV20-1	TGCAGTGCTAGAGATAGGGGGGGGGCTGGGAATGAGCAGTTCTTC	CSARDRGGAGNEQFF
-	TRBJ2-1	20	TRBD2	TRBV11-2	TGTGCCAGCAGCTTAGGGGGACTAGCGGGAGCGGGGAGCTCCTACAATGAGCAGTTCTTC	CASSLGGLAGAGSSYNEQFF
-	TRBJ2-3	16	-	TRBV10-3	TGTGCCATCAGTGAAGGGAGGCGGCTTCTCACAGATACGCAGTATTTT	CAISEGRRLLTDTQYF
many	TRBJ2-3	14	-	TRBV7-3	TGTGCCAGCAGCTTCCAGGGCGGCACAGATACGCAGTATTTT	CASSFQGGTDTQYF
-	TRBJ2-1	16	-	TRBV3-1	TGTGCCAGCAGCCGAAATCCAGCCATTAGCAGCAATGAGCAGTTCTTC	CASSRNPAISSNEQFF